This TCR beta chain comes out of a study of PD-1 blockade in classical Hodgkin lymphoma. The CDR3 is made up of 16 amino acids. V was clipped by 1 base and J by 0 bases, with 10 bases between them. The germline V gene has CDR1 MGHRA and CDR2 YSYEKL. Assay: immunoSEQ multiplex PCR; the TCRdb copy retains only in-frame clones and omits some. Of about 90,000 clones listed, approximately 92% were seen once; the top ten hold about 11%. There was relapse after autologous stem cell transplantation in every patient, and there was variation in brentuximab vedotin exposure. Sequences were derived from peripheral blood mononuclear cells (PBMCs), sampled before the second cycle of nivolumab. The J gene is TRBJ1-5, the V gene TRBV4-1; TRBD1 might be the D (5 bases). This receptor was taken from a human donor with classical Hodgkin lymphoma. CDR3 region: CASSQVGRYSNQPQHF. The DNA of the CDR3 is TGCGCCAGCAGCCAAGTGGGGCGTTATAGCAATCAGCCCCAGCATTTT.